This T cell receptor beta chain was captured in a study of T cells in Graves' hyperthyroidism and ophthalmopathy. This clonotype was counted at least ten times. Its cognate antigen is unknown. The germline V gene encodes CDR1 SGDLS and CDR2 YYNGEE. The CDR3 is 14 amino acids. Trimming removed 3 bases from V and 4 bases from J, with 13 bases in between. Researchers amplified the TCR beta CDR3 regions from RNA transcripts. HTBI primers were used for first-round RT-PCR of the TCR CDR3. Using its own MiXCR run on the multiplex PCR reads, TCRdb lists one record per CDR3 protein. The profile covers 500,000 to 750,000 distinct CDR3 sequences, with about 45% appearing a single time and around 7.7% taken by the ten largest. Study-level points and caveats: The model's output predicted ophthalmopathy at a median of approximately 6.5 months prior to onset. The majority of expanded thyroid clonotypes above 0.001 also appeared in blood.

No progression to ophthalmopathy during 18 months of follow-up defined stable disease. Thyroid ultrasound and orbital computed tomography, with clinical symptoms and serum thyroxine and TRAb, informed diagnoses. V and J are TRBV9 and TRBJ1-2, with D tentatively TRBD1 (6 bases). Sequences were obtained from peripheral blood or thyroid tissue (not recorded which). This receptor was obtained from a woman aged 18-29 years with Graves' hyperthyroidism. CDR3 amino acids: CASSGGGHVYGYTF. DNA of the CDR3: TGTGCCAGCAGCGGCGGGGGACATGTCTATGGCTACACCTTC. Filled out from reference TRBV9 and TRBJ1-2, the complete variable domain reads DSGVTQTPKHLITATGQRVTLRCSPRSGDLSVYWYQQSLDQGLQFLIQYYNGEERAKGNILERFSAQQFPDLHSELNLSSLELGDSALYFCASSGGGHVYGYTFGSGTRLTVV.